This paragraph covers one T cell receptor (beta chain) sequence. V gave up 7 bases and J gave up 5 bases; unmatched junction bases: 7. Germline CDR1 and CDR2: SQVTM and ANQGSEA. This CDR3 is built from 13 residues. The data are from a study of resident and recirculating memory T cells in vitiligo. Profiling relied on immunoSEQ multiplex PCR, and the TCRdb table lists in-frame clones only, not all of them. The sample holds around 76,000 clones, about 89% seen once. The chain has TRBV29-1 and TRBJ1-2; 10 bases agree with TRBD1. Sequencing used blood. This receptor was identified in a male donor with vitiligo. The CDR3 nucleotides read TGCAGCGCTAAGACAGGGGGCAGGTATGGCTACACCTTC. Translation gives CSAKTGGRYGYTF.